A single sample is the source of the 28 T cell receptor beta chains below, sequenced in a study of beta chain features in type 1 diabetes. Of the isolated RNA, all was reverse transcribed, and so the sequenced material was expressed TCRB transcripts. TCRdb keeps only in-frame clones here, not all; method: immunoSEQ multiplex PCR. The profile shows a few hundred thousand clones, less than 35% of them singletons. Sequences were obtained from central memory CD4+ T cells from blood. The receptors were sampled from a young man in good health.

This clone was found a few times. This chain joins TRBV5-4 and TRBJ2-7; 7 positions match TRBD1. The CDR3 sequence is 14 residues long. Germline V lookup: CDR1 SGHNT, CDR2 YYREEE (reference sequence). The junction had 4 bases not matched to a gene; V was cut back by 2 bases and J by 2 bases. CDR3 residues: CASSFGTAAYEQYF. The CDR3 bases are TGTGCCAGCAGCTTTGGGACAGCGGCCTACGAGCAGTACTTC.

This clone was recorded a few times. The genes are TRBV28 and TRBJ2-7, with D possibly matching TRBD1 (6 bases). CDR3 length: 14 residues. Per germline, CDR1 MDHEN and CDR2 SYDVKM. The V end was cut by 6 bases, the J end by 3 bases, with 15 bases between. CDR3 nucleotide sequence: TGTGCCAGCAGACCAGGGACAACTAGCTACGAGCAGTACTTC. Its translation is CASRPGTTSYEQYF.

V is TRBV7-8 and J is TRBJ2-6, with D unclear. The length of the CDR3 is 18 residues. Trimming pared 3 bases from V and 0 bases from J, leaving 15 bases between. Germline V gives CDR1 SGHVS, CDR2 FQNEAQ. The CDR3 nucleotides read TGTGCCAGCAGCTTGCGGAGCACCTCGAACTCTGGGGCCAACGTCCTGACTTTC. Translating gives CASSLRSTSNSGANVLTF.

This clone has at least ten counts. V and J are TRBV25-1 and TRBJ2-7; no reliable D call. The CDR3 loop spans 13 amino acids. The V gene's germline CDR1 is MGHDK and CDR2 SYGVNS. V was cut by 2 bases and J by 2 bases, with 7 bases left in between. CDR3 sequence reads: CASSEPGTYEQYF. The CDR3 DNA reads TGTGCCAGCAGTGAACCTGGTACCTACGAGCAGTACTTC.

The chain has TRBV14 and TRBJ2-7; D remains ambiguous. Germline CDR1 is SGHDN and CDR2 is FVKESK. This CDR3 has 16 residues. V shed 0 bases and J shed 0 bases, with 12 bases lying between them. In DNA form, the CDR3 reads TGTGCCAGCAGCCAAGATCTGTCCAGCAACTCCTACGAGCAGTACTTC. Protein sequence: CASSQDLSSNSYEQYF. Looking up the rest from reference TRBV14 and TRBJ2-7 gives the full variable domain: EAGVTQFPSHSVIEKGQTVTLRCDPISGHDNLYWYRRVMGKEIKFLLHFVKESKQDESGMPNNRFLAERTGGTYSTLKVQPAELEDSGVYFCASSQDLSSNSYEQYFGPGTRLTVT.

The rearrangement joins TRBV30 to TRBJ1-1, with D hard to call. The CDR3 runs 12 residues. Trimming pared 5 bases from V and 1 base from J, leaving 8 bases between. CDR1 and CDR2 (germline): GTSNPN, SVGIG (reference sequence). CDR3 sequence reads: CAWGRKNTEAFF. The CDR3 nucleotides are TGTGCCTGGGGACGAAAGAACACTGAAGCTTTCTTT.

This clone was seen a handful of times. A much larger clone lies a single base off, so this may be a read error. The chain uses TRBV30 and TRBJ1-1; D is ambiguous. The V gene's germline CDR1 is GTSNPN and CDR2 SVGIG (reference sequence). This CDR3 has 12 residues. CDR3 nucleotides: TGTGCCTGGAAGGTAATGAACACTGAAGCTTGCTTT. Its protein product is CAWKVMNTEACF.

This clone was seen a few times. The V and J genes are TRBV30 and TRBJ2-2; 7 nucleotides match TRBD1. Germline lookup yields CDR1 GTSNPN and CDR2 SVGIG (reference sequence). With 5 bases clipped from V and 6 bases from J, the junction kept 3 bases outside the gene matches. The CDR3 contains 12 residues. The CDR3 reads CAWDRASGELFF. As DNA, the CDR3 is TGTGCCTGGGACAGGGCGTCCGGGGAGCTGTTTTTT.

This chain uses TRBV19 with TRBJ1-1, with D possibly TRBD1 on 5 matching bases. In germline, CDR1 is LNHDA, CDR2 SQIVND (reference sequence). The CDR3 has 14 amino acids. V dropped 5 bases and J dropped 1 base, with 11 bases sitting between them. CDR3 in amino acids: CASSEGRKNTEAFF. DNA for the CDR3: TGTGCCAGTAGTGAGGGACGGAAGAACACTGAAGCTTTCTTT.

V is TRBV5-1 and J is TRBJ2-1; a weak D match, TRBD2 (5 bases). V was pared by 4 bases and J by 4 bases, with 9 bases between. This CDR3 has 13 amino acids. Germline V gene sequence: CDR1 SGHRS, CDR2 YFSETQ. CDR3 in DNA: TGCGCCAGCAGCAAGGACTCTTACAATGAGCAGTTCTTC. It is translated as CASSKDSYNEQFF.

This clone occurred many times. The chain employs TRBV9 and TRBJ2-5; D unresolved. Trimming left V 0 bases short and J 5 bases short, with 11 bases between. Germline V gene lookup returns CDR1 SGDLS and CDR2 YYNGEE. This CDR3 is 14 amino acids long. CDR3 sequence (DNA): TGTGCCAGCAGCGTAGAGAGTAGGGCCGAGACCCAGTACTTC. It codes for CASSVESRAETQYF.

This clone was seen only a few times. The J gene is TRBJ1-6, the V gene TRBV5-1, with D tentatively TRBD1 (5 bases). The CDR3 covers 16 residues. V gave up 2 bases and J gave up 5 bases, with 14 bases separating them. Germline V gene lookup returns CDR1 SGHRS and CDR2 YFSETQ. CDR3 DNA sequence: TGCGCCAGCAGCTTCGCGGGGGGGTCGGATAATTCACCCCTCCACTTT. Translated, it gives CASSFAGGSDNSPLHF. Combining the CDR3 with reference TRBV5-1 and TRBJ1-6 gives the whole variable domain KAGVTQTPRYLIKTRGQQVTLSCSPISGHRSVSWYQQTPGQGLQFLFEYFSETQRNKGNFPGRFSGRQFSNSRSEMNVSTLELGDSALYLCASSFAGGSDNSPLHFGNGTRLTVT.

This chain connects TRBV11-2 to TRBJ2-7, with TRBD2 matching over 9 bases. The junction had 5 bases not matched to a gene; V was cut back by 5 bases and J by 6 bases. This CDR3 comprises 13 residues. CDR1 is SGHAT and CDR2 is FQNNGV in the germline V gene. The CDR3 sequence: CASSNSGSGEQYF. The CDR3 DNA is TGTGCCAGCAGCAATAGCGGGAGTGGCGAGCAGTACTTC.

The chain recombines TRBV5-6 with TRBJ2-2; D is unresolved. The germline V gene has CDR1 SGHDT and CDR2 YYEEEE. The germline V and J ends were trimmed by 4 bases and 4 bases, with 8 bases remaining between them. The CDR3 has 13 amino acids. DNA for the CDR3: TGTGCCAGCAGCGTTCGCGGCACCGGGGAGCTGTTTTTT. Protein sequence: CASSVRGTGELFF.

Worth noting for this clone: This may stem from a read error, because a much larger clone lies one nucleotide away. Other DNA sequences in the same sample also yield this CDR3. The gene calls are TRBV2 and TRBJ1-2, with 7 bases fitting TRBD1. This CDR3 is built from 13 residues. The J segment lost 6 bases and the V segment lost 5 bases, leaving 6 bases of the junction unmatched. CDR1 is SNHLY, CDR2 FYNNEI, per germline. CDR3 nucleotide sequence: TGTGCCAGCAGTATGCAGGGGGGTGATGGCTACACCTTC. The encoded protein is CASSMQGGDGYTF.

The rearrangement links TRBV7-2 to TRBJ2-7; no firm D call. This CDR3 region has 14 residues. Trimming removed 5 bases from V and 3 bases from J, with 14 bases in between. CDR1 and CDR2 from the germline V gene are SGHTA and FQGNSA. CDR3 bases: TGTGCCAGCAGCAAAGGTCCCGGAAACTACGAGCAGTACTTC. This gives the protein CASSKGPGNYEQYF.

Only a few counts were recorded for this clone. A single base separates this from a much larger clone, so it may be a read error. The same CDR3 is also encoded by other DNA sequences in this sample. The chain recombines TRBV30 with TRBJ2-1; possible D gene TRBD2, 5 bases. The germline V gene encodes CDR1 GTSNPN and CDR2 SVGIG (reference sequence). The CDR3 extends over 15 amino acids. V lost 0 bases and J 3 bases, leaving 12 bases between the germline ends. The CDR3 DNA is TGTGCCTGGAGTGTGGGGAGCGGTATCTACAATGAGCAGTTCTTC. This sequence encodes CAWSVGSGIYNEQFF. The variable domain in full, completed from reference TRBV30 and TRBJ2-1, reads SQTIHQWPATLVQPVGSPLSLECTVEGTSNPNLYWYRQAAGRGLQLLFYSVGIGQISSEVPQNLSASRPQDRQFILSSKKLLLSDSGFYLCAWSVGSGIYNEQFFGPGTRLTVL.

The rearrangement links TRBV14 to TRBJ2-7; 7 bases line up with TRBD1. This CDR3 has 14 amino acids. V gave up 1 base and J gave up 7 bases; unmatched junction bases: 7. Germline CDR1 and CDR2: SGHDN and FVKESK. The DNA of the CDR3 is TGTGCCAGCAGCCAAGGACAGGGTGGGATGGAGCAGTACTTC. Its translation is CASSQGQGGMEQYF.

The rearrangement links TRBV28 to TRBJ2-1; TRBD1 agrees at 10 bases. V was pared by 4 bases and J by 7 bases, with 7 bases of the junction left unmatched. The V gene's germline CDR1 is MDHEN and CDR2 SYDVKM. The CDR3 totals 15 residues. The CDR3 loop is CASSSLGTGVNEQFF. The CDR3 coding sequence is TGTGCCAGCAGTTCCCTCGGGACAGGGGTAAATGAGCAGTTCTTC.

This clone was recorded at least ten times. The chain has TRBV7-9 and TRBJ2-3, with D unresolved. The CDR3 is 16 residues long. Trimming took off 4 bases at V and 6 bases at J, with 20 bases between the two ends. The germline V gene encodes CDR1 SEHNR and CDR2 FQNEAQ (reference sequence). Written as DNA, the CDR3 is TGTGCCAGCAGCTCGAGTGAAGGCCCTCGTTCGGATACGCAGTATTTT. Amino acids: CASSSSEGPRSDTQYF. The variable domain in full, with the rest retrieved from reference TRBV7-9 and TRBJ2-3, is DTGVSQNPRHKITKRGQNVTFRCDPISEHNRLYWYRQTLGQGPEFLTYFQNEAQLEKSRLLSDRFSAERPKGSFSTLEIQRTEQGDSAMYLCASSSSEGPRSDTQYFGPGTRLTVL.

V and J are TRBV7-7 and TRBJ2-2; 8 positions agree with TRBD2. CDR1 is SSHAT and CDR2 is FNYEAQ in the germline V gene (reference sequence). This CDR3 is built from 16 residues. V lost 5 bases to trimming and J lost 0 bases; unmatched junction nucleotides: 5. The chain's CDR3 is CASSRGAGANTGELFF. The CDR3 nucleotides are TGTGCCAGCAGCCGTGGAGCGGGAGCGAACACCGGGGAGCTGTTTTTT.

The rearrangement joins TRBV27 to TRBJ2-5, with TRBD2 matching over 11 bases. J was trimmed by 5 bases and V by 6 bases; bases with no gene match: 8. The CDR3 totals 15 residues. Per germline, CDR1 MNHEY and CDR2 SMNVEV (reference sequence). The CDR3 loop is CASRAGASGRETQYF. Here the CDR3 DNA reads TGTGCCAGCAGGGCTGGGGCTAGCGGGAGGGAGACCCAGTACTTC.

There are a few counts of this clone. The chain employs TRBV30 and TRBJ2-3; D gene unclear. The CDR3 loop spans 12 amino acids. Germline V gives CDR1 GTSNPN, CDR2 SVGIG (reference sequence). V was cut by 3 bases and J by 3 bases, with 7 bases left in between. This CDR3 is CAWRGITDTQYF. The DNA of the CDR3 is TGTGCCTGGAGGGGGATTACAGATACGCAGTATTTT.

This clone was counted a few times. The V and J genes are TRBV7-2 and TRBJ1-5; D uncertain. V lost 5 bases to trimming and J lost 6 bases, with 11 bases between them. The CDR3 extends over 13 amino acids. Germline V CDR1 and CDR2: SGHTA, FQGNSA. This CDR3 is CASSGIQGQPQHF. DNA of the CDR3: TGTGCCAGCAGCGGAATCCAAGGTCAGCCCCAGCATTTT.

The chain carries TRBV19 and TRBJ1-1; D is uncertain. V was pared by 6 bases and J by 10 bases, with 15 bases between. Germline V gene sequence: CDR1 LNHDA, CDR2 SQIVND (reference sequence). The CDR3 runs 12 residues. The CDR3 bases are TGTGCCAGTAGCCGGGGAGGCAGAACAGCTTTCTTT. This codes for CASSRGGRTAFF. Supplemented by reference TRBV19 and TRBJ1-1, the full variable domain reads DGGITQSPKYLFRKEGQNVTLSCEQNLNHDAMYWYRQDPGQGLRLIYYSQIVNDFQKGDIAEGYSVSREKKESFPLTVTSAQKNPTAFYLCASSRGGRTAFFGQGTRLTVV.

This clone occurred many times. J is TRBJ2-1 and V is TRBV6-5; D assignment may be TRBD1 or TRBD2 (6 bases each). CDR1 MNHEY and CDR2 SVGAGI come from the germline V gene. V lost 2 bases and J lost 10, with 15 bases in between. This CDR3 has 14 amino acids. CDR3 DNA: TGTGCCAGCAGTTACGGGAGGCGAGGGGGAGAGCAGTTCTTC. Translation gives CASSYGRRGGEQFF.

This clone was seen more than once but under ten times. This chain uses TRBV6-1 with TRBJ2-3; no firm D call. The CDR3 sequence is 17 residues long. The ends were cut back, 0 bases at V and 0 bases at J, with 13 bases in the middle. CDR1 is MNHNS and CDR2 is SASEGT in the germline V gene. This chain's CDR3 is CASSEAAITTSTDTQYF. Here the CDR3 DNA reads TGTGCCAGCAGTGAAGCGGCCATTACTACTAGCACAGATACGCAGTATTTT.

This chain links TRBV6-1 with TRBJ2-3, with 11 bases that match TRBD2. The V gene's germline CDR1 is MNHNS and CDR2 SASEGT. With V trimmed by 5 bases and J by 2 bases, 3 bases remained unmatched. The CDR3 is 15 amino acids. The DNA for the CDR3 is TGTGCCAGCAGTTTACTAGCGGGAGACACAGATACGCAGTATTTT. Amino acids: CASSLLAGDTDTQYF.